The TCR beta chain under discussion was sequenced for a study of blood T cells in healthy people across ages. Findings and limits, study-wide: Comparison with aged donors showed that long-lived donors had more naive CD4+ cells and higher diversity.

The germline V and J ends were trimmed by 6 bases and 4 bases, with 13 bases remaining between them. This CDR3 spans 14 amino acids. CDR1 is MGHDK and CDR2 is SYGVNS in the germline V gene. This clonotype was counted only a few times. Its antigen is undetermined. Primers used in a second PCR of about 7 to 11 cycles were a sample-barcoded 5' primer and a J-beta primer mix. In TCRdb, the 5' RACE reads were re-called with MiXCR into one record per CDR3 protein. The sample yields approximately 820,000 distinct CDR3 sequences, under 55% seen once. The sample taken for sequencing was blood. The chain combines TRBV25-1 with TRBJ2-1; TRBD2 might be the D (5 bases). The clonotype originates from a man aged 60 to 75 in good health. The CDR3 sequence: CASSSGLRYNEQFF. In DNA, the CDR3 is TGTGCCAGCAGCAGCGGACTGCGATACAATGAGCAGTTCTTC.